These T cell receptor beta chains were read from a single sample in a study of cytomegalovirus exposure and HLA in healthy donors. Measured with immunoSEQ multiplex PCR; TCRdb has only the in-frame clones, and not every one. The data hold fewer than 200,000 clones, with around four fifths observed a single time. The sequencing input was PBMCs. The receptors here all came from a man aged 35-49 years in good health and CMV-seropositive. The CDR3 runs from the conserved cysteine through the conserved F or W. A D gene is named only where the DNA matches it firmly. Clone sizes are given selectively: once, few, many, or a class where the clone is expanded.

>TRBJ2-5|-|TRBV5-1|-
CASSLGDSYQAQYF
TGCGCCAGCAGCTTGGGTGACAGCTACCAGGCCCAGTACTTC
>TRBJ2-1|TRBD1|TRBV5-4|-
CASSWGAGGGEQFF
TGTGCCAGCAGCTGGGGGGCAGGGGGCGGTGAGCAGTTCTTC
>TRBJ1-4|-|TRBV21-1|-
CASSNTGPGQGTEKLFF
TGTGCCAGCAGCAATACAGGTCCGGGACAGGGTACCGAAAAACTGTTTTTT
>TRBJ1-2|TRBD1|TRBV2|once
CASSRQGPSYGYTF
TGTGCCAGCAGTAGACAGGGCCCCTCTTACGGCTACACCTTC
>TRBJ1-4|-|TRBV19|-
CASSNRDTSEKLFF
TGTGCCAGTAGTAACCGGGACACCTCCGAAAAACTGTTTTTT
>TRBJ1-1|TRBD1|TRBV5-6|few
CASSIRDRLNTEAFF
TGTGCCAGCAGCATCCGGGACAGGTTGAACACTGAAGCTTTCTTT
>TRBJ2-3|TRBD2|TRBV5-1|-
CASSLLAGALDTQYF
TGCGCCAGCAGCTTACTAGCGGGAGCCTTAGATACGCAGTATTTT
>TRBJ2-1|-|TRBV6-5|-
CASGLTYNEQFF
TGTGCCAGCGGACTTACTTACAATGAGCAGTTCTTC
>TRBJ2-2|-|TRBV7-8|-
CASSLWRGELFF
TGTGCCAGCAGCTTATGGAGGGGCGAGCTGTTTTTT
>TRBJ1-2|-|TRBV7-9|-
CASSRWGRGNANYGYTF
TGTGCCAGCAGTCGATGGGGGCGAGGGAACGCTAACTATGGCTACACCTTC
>TRBJ1-1|-|TRBV11-3|-
CASSLGRGNTEAFF
TGTGCCAGCAGCTTAGGCCGCGGGAACACTGAAGCTTTCTTT
>TRBJ2-1|-|TRBV10-3|-
CATSLIDNEQFF
TGTGCCACCTCATTAATAGACAATGAGCAGTTCTTC
>TRBJ2-3|-|TRBV29-1|-
CSVGRDSDTQYF
TGCAGCGTGGGCCGGGACTCAGATACGCAGTATTTT
>TRBJ2-6|-|TRBV5-6|-
CASSRVGPGANGLTF
TGTGCCAGCAGCCGGGTGGGCCCTGGGGCCAACGGCCTGACTTTC
>TRBJ2-5|-|TRBV19|-
CASRSGFRETQYF
TGTGCCAGTCGATCAGGGTTTCGGGAGACCCAGTACTTC
>TRBJ2-1|TRBD2|TRBV7-6|-
CASSLGAGGLFDEQFF
TGTGCCAGCAGCTTAGGAGCGGGAGGGTTATTCGATGAGCAGTTCTTC
>TRBJ2-2|TRBD2|TRBV10-1|-
CATSGGNRELFF
TGCGCCACCAGCGGGGGGAATAGGGAGCTGTTTTTT
>TRBJ1-2|-|TRBV5-1|-
CASSLAGVGGGGYTF
TGCGCCAGCAGCTTGGCCGGGGTAGGCGGCGGCGGCTACACCTTC
>TRBJ2-5|TRBD2|TRBV14|-
CASSQELFSGRPHF
TGTGCCAGCAGCCAAGAATTGTTTAGCGGGAGGCCCCACTTC
>TRBJ1-1|-|TRBV5-5|-
CASSPGNTEAFF
TGTGCCAGCAGCCCGGGGAACACTGAAGCTTTCTTT
>TRBJ1-5|-|TRBV11-2|-
CASSVGASSNQPQHF
TGTGCCAGCAGCGTAGGAGCCTCTAGCAATCAGCCCCAGCATTTT
>TRBJ2-7|-|TRBV28|-
CATAGALGQDEQYF
TGTGCCACCGCGGGGGCACTAGGTCAGGACGAGCAGTACTTC
>TRBJ1-1|-|TRBV28|-
CASSPQGRTEAFF
TGTGCCAGCAGTCCACAGGGCCGCACTGAAGCTTTCTTT
>TRBJ2-4|-|TRBV6-5|once
CASSPDRKNIQYF
TGTGCCAGCAGTCCAGACAGGAAAAACATTCAGTACTTC
>TRBJ2-5|TRBD1|TRBV6-5|-
CASKRDRDRETQYF
TGTGCCAGTAAGCGGGACAGGGATAGAGAGACCCAGTACTTC
>TRBJ2-6|TRBD1|TRBV28|-
CASKGANSGANVLTF
TGTGCCAGCAAGGGGGCGAACTCTGGGGCCAACGTCCTGACTTTC
>TRBJ1-2|-|TRBV7-2|-
CASSPGQSYGYTF
TGTGCCAGCAGCCCCGGACAGAGCTATGGCTACACCTTC
>TRBJ1-5|TRBD1|TRBV5-5|-
CASSLKPGQGNQPQHF
TGTGCCAGCAGCTTAAAACCGGGACAGGGAAATCAGCCCCAGCATTTT
>TRBJ1-1|-|TRBV5-1|-
CASSLDGGTEAFF
TGCGCCAGCAGCTTGGACGGCGGCACTGAAGCTTTCTTT
>TRBJ1-2|-|TRBV21-1|-
CASSPQGNYGYTF
TGTGCCAGCAGTCCCCAGGGTAACTATGGCTACACCTTC
>TRBJ2-2|-|TRBV11-2|-
CASSRYLTPNTGELFF
TGTGCCAGCAGCCGATACCTTACACCGAACACCGGGGAGCTGTTTTTT
>TRBJ2-5|-|TRBV6-6|once
CASSPTRAGETQYF
TGTGCCAGCAGCCCCACGAGGGCGGGGGAGACCCAGTACTTC
>TRBJ1-1|-|TRBV6-1|-
CASTLPRQISGAFF
TGTGCCAGCACCTTACCGCGGCAGATCTCCGGCGCTTTCTTT
>TRBJ2-7|-|TRBV18|-
CASSPPRTGKTYEQYF
TGTGCCAGCTCCCCCCCCCGAACAGGGAAAACCTACGAGCAGTACTTC
>TRBJ2-3|-|TRBV6-1|-
CASTRAGTDTQYF
TGTGCCAGCACTCGAGCGGGCACAGATACGCAGTATTTT
>TRBJ2-1|-|TRBV4-2|-
CASSQDGDYNEQFF
TGTGCCAGCAGCCAAGACGGTGACTACAATGAGCAGTTCTTC
>TRBJ2-2|TRBD1|TRBV19|-
CASRSGGSAGELFF
TGTGCCAGTCGGTCAGGGGGTAGTGCCGGGGAGCTGTTTTTT
>TRBJ2-1|-|TRBV5-1|-
CASSLGGASSYNEQFF
TGCGCCAGCAGCTTGGGCGGGGCAAGCTCCTACAATGAGCAGTTCTTC
>TRBJ1-5|-|TRBV6-5|once
CASREGLSNQPQHF
TGTGCCAGTAGGGAGGGATTGAGCAATCAGCCCCAGCATTTT
>TRBJ2-5|TRBD2|TRBV23-1|-
CASTWAREFLLYQETQYF
TGCGCCAGTACCTGGGCGCGGGAGTTCCTCCTGTACCAAGAGACCCAGTACTTC
>TRBJ1-4|-|TRBV27|-
CASSPPGEKLFF
TGTGCCAGCAGTCCCCCCGGGGAAAAACTGTTTTTT
>TRBJ2-7|-|TRBV28|few
CATNPPGASYEQYF
TGTGCCACCAACCCCCCAGGGGCGTCCTACGAGCAGTACTTC
>TRBJ2-2|-|TRBV13|-
CASSFSPGELFF
TGTGCCAGCAGCTTTAGTCCCGGGGAGCTGTTTTTT
>TRBJ2-7|-|TRBV19|once
CASSKADSEQYF
TGTGCCAGTAGCAAAGCGGACAGTGAGCAGTACTTC
>TRBJ2-2|TRBD1|TRBV7-9|-
CASSLGQGHTGELFF
TGTGCCAGCAGCTTGGGACAGGGCCACACCGGGGAGCTGTTTTTT
>TRBJ2-1|TRBD2|TRBV18|-
CASSPSLAGGGNEQFF
TGTGCCAGCTCACCATCACTAGCGGGAGGGGGCAATGAGCAGTTCTTC
>TRBJ2-7|TRBD2|TRBV9|-
CASSVGDGRGNEQYF
TGTGCCAGCAGCGTAGGTGACGGGAGGGGAAACGAGCAGTACTTC
>TRBJ2-7|-|TRBV27|-
CASSFGAEQYF
TGTGCCAGCAGTTTTGGGGCCGAGCAGTACTTC
>TRBJ1-1|-|TRBV19|few
CASSKTGNTEAFF
TGTGCCAGTAGTAAGACAGGGAACACTGAAGCTTTCTTT
>TRBJ1-6|-|TRBV7-2|-
CATRVGGLSPLHF
TGTGCCACCCGGGTCGGGGGGCTTTCACCCCTCCACTTT
>TRBJ2-2|-|TRBV6-1|-
CASSGGADVGELFF
TGTGCCAGCAGTGGCGGGGCAGACGTCGGGGAGCTGTTTTTT